The T cell receptor (beta chain) described here comes from a study of T-cell reconstitution after alpha-beta-depleted transplantation in children. Per germline, CDR1 SQVTM and CDR2 ANQGSEA. V lost 6 bases and J lost 0, with 2 bases in between. The CDR3 extends over 11 amino acids. Unique molecular identifiers were incorporated into the prepared TCRbeta library. In TCRdb, the PCR reads were re-called with MiXCR into one record per CDR3 protein. Among more than 200,000 distinct CDR3 sequences listed, more than 20% were seen once. Ten or more counts support this clonotype. The material was PBMCs, mostly from graft donor cells, obtained 360 days after TCRalphabeta/CD19-depleted stem cell transplant. The sequence came from a female patient aged 2 to 10 who had a stem cell transplant for congenital amegakaryocytic thrombocytopenia, so the T cells may come from the graft donor. The chain couples TRBV29-1 to TRBJ2-2; D is unresolved. CDR3 protein: CSVANTGELFF. For the CDR3, the DNA is TGCAGCGTAGCGAACACCGGGGAGCTGTTTTTT.